These 26 T cell receptor beta chains share one sample of origin, sequenced in a study of T cell clonality in common variable immunodeficiency. The antigens for these receptors are not known. Produced via immunoSEQ multiplex PCR; TCRdb's table is partial and in-frame only. The specimen gives about 42,000 clones without singletons; the ten biggest hold 5% to 6.5%. Study observations and caveats: Reportedly, TCR beta sequences from common variable immunodeficiency showed fewer deletions and N-nucleotide insertions.

Sequencing was carried out using peripheral blood mononuclear cells. All receptors derive from a human donor with common variable immunodeficiency.

In this sample, this clone turned up a few times. The read halts 3 residues ahead of the CDR3 end, with the missing end drawn from the germline J gene. The rearrangement links TRBV19 to TRBJ1-1; no clear D gene. Trimming took off 6 bases at V and 0 bases at J, with 11 bases between the two ends. From germline, CDR1 is LNHDA and CDR2 SQIVND (reference sequence). There are 14 residues in the CDR3. CDR3 DNA, as far as it was read: TGTGCCAGTAGCTACAGTAATATGAACACTGAA. Translated: CASSYSNMNTE. The complete CDR3 sequence is CASSYSNMNTEAFF.

This clone has ten or more counts. The read ends 3 residues shy of where the CDR3 ends; the end is completed using the germline J gene. The chain couples TRBV29-1 to TRBJ2-7; 12 bases line up with TRBD2. This CDR3 has 17 amino acids. V dropped 0 bases and J dropped 4; count of bases not matched to a gene: 10. Germline CDR1 and CDR2: SQVTM and ANQGSEA. Partial CDR3 DNA: TGCAGCGTTGAAGACCCGGGACTAGCGGGTTTCTATTACGAG. It codes for CSVEDPGLAGFYYE. The whole CDR3 protein reads CSVEDPGLAGFYYEQYF.

This clone was seen a few times. The read ends 3 residues early relative to the CDR3; the germline J gene fills the gap. The rearrangement joins TRBV7-8 to TRBJ1-2; 8 bases line up with TRBD1. CDR1 and CDR2 (germline): SGHVS, FQNEAQ. J lost 2 bases, V lost 5 bases, and 7 bases had no gene match. This CDR3 has 15 amino acids. The sequenced CDR3 bases are TGTGCCAGCAGCCCCGGTTGGACAGGGAACTATGGC. Protein: CASSPGWTGNYG. The CDR3, in full, reads CASSPGWTGNYGYTF.

A remark on this clone: The read ends 3 residues before the CDR3 terminus; that terminus is restored from the germline J gene. The V and J genes are TRBV10-2 and TRBJ2-4; the D gene is possibly TRBD1 (6 bases). This CDR3 spans 14 amino acids. The V gene's germline CDR1 is WSHSY and CDR2 SAAADI. V was cut by 0 bases and J by 8 bases, with 11 bases left in between. CDR3 loop: CASSESNRVDIQYF. CDR3 DNA (partial): TGCGCCAGCAGTGAGTCGAACAGGGTGGACATT.

Ten or more counts support this clone. The missing CDR3 end, 3 residues past where the read stops, is filled in from the germline J gene. The chain recombines TRBV6-2 or TRBV6-3 with TRBJ1-1, with D unclear. This CDR3 is built from 11 residues. Germline V gene lookup returns CDR1 MNHEY and CDR2 SVGEGT. The CDR3 bases that were read are TGTGCCAGCAGTTTCATCCAGGAA. Translating it yields CASSFIQE. The full-length CDR3 reads as CASSFIQEAFF.

This clone was recorded at least ten times. CDR3 amino acids: CASSEDRYEQFF. Incomplete CDR3 DNA: TGTGCCAGCAGTGAAGACAGGTATGAG. The chain joins TRBV6-1 to TRBJ2-1; D may be TRBD1 (5 bases). The observed sequence ends 3 residues before the CDR3 terminus, with the missing tail filled in from the germline J gene. The CDR3 runs 12 residues. Per germline, CDR1 MNHNS and CDR2 SASEGT. Trimming pared 1 base from V and 8 bases from J, leaving 6 bases between.

About this clone: The CDR3 goes on 3 residues after the read ends, and that part is filled in from the germline J gene. The gene calls are TRBV7-6 and TRBJ2-2, with TRBD1 as a possible D gene (7 bases). Germline values: CDR1 SGHVS, CDR2 FNYEAQ. V gave up 5 bases and J gave up 1 base, with 17 bases separating them. This CDR3 contains 17 residues. Here the CDR3 reads CASSPGGTAQNTGELFF. Incomplete CDR3 DNA: TGTGCCAGCAGCCCCGGAGGGACAGCGCAGAACACCGGGGAG. Variable domain in full (rest from reference TRBV7-6 and TRBJ2-2): GAGVSQSPRYKVTKRGQDVALRCDPISGHVSLYWYRQALGQGPEFLTYFNYEAQQDKSGLPNDRFSAERPEGSISTLTIQRTEQRDSAMYRCASSPGGTAQNTGELFFGEGSRLTVL.

This clone has a handful of counts. The CDR3 extends 3 residues past the end of the read, so its final part is completed from the germline J gene. The V and J genes are TRBV5-1 and TRBJ2-2; 10 positions match TRBD2. Trimming at V came to 4 bases and at J to 5 bases, leaving 14 bases not matched to a gene. This CDR3 is 18 amino acids long. Germline CDR1 reads SGHRS; CDR2 reads YFSETQ. The sequenced CDR3 bases are TGCGCCAGCAGCGTAATGGCTAGCGGGGGCCCGAGTACCGGGGAG. Its protein product is CASSVMASGGPSTGE. The entire CDR3 protein is CASSVMASGGPSTGELFF.

This clone showed up many times. The missing CDR3 end, 3 residues past where the read stops, is filled in from the germline J gene. The V gene is TRBV20-1, the J gene TRBJ2-3, with 7 bases matching TRBD2. The CDR3 contains 13 residues. V gave up 6 bases and J gave up 2 bases; unmatched junction bases: 5. From germline, CDR1 is DFQATT and CDR2 SNEGSKA (reference sequence). CDR3 residues: CSAGGGYTDTQYF. The part of the CDR3 DNA that was read is TGCAGTGCCGGCGGGGGATACACAGATACG.

On this clone: The read finishes 3 residues shy of the CDR3 end, and the germline J gene is used to complete it. The rearrangement links TRBV19 to TRBJ2-2, with no clear D. V gave up 11 bases and J gave up 0 bases, with 13 bases separating them. This CDR3 is built from 14 residues. Germline values: CDR1 LNHDA, CDR2 SQIVND (reference sequence). CDR3 sequence reads: CACTLRANTGELFF. The DNA read from the CDR3 is TGTGCCTGTACCCTCCGGGCGAACACCGGGGAG.

This clone was picked up many times. The DNA ends 3 residues before the CDR3 does, and the rest of the CDR3 is filled in from the germline J gene. V and J are TRBV5-6 and TRBJ2-5; 12 positions match TRBD2. This CDR3 is built from 15 residues. Germline V CDR1 and CDR2: SGHDT, YYEEEE. Germline trimming cut 5 bases from V and 4 bases from J; bases unmatched to any gene: 6. Incomplete CDR3 DNA: TGTGCCAGCAGGGGCGGACTAGCGGGGTTAGAGACC. The encoded protein is CASRGGLAGLET. The entire CDR3 protein is CASRGGLAGLETQYF. The full variable domain, with the rest looked up from reference TRBV5-6 and TRBJ2-5, is DAGVTQSPTHLIKTRGQQVTLRCSPKSGHDTVSWYQQALGQGPQFIFQYYEEEERQRGNFPDRFSGHQFPNYSSELNVNALLLGDSALYLCASRGGLAGLETQYFGPGTRLLVL.

This clone appeared many times. The CDR3 extends 3 residues past the end of the read, so its final part is completed from the germline J gene. V is TRBV20-1 and J is TRBJ2-7, with D tentatively TRBD2 (6 bases). This CDR3 has 13 amino acids. The V end lost 0 bases, the J end lost 1 base, and 7 bases lay between the germline ends. The germline V gene encodes CDR1 DFQATT and CDR2 SNEGSKA (reference sequence). The CDR3 region is CSAREGGSYEQYF. The CDR3 DNA, read in part, is TGCAGTGCTAGAGAGGGGGGTTCCTACGAG.

Regarding this clone: The read ends 3 residues before the CDR3 terminus; that terminus is restored from the germline J gene. The genes are TRBV5-6 and TRBJ2-7; no reliable D call. This CDR3 contains 14 residues. Germline V gives CDR1 SGHDT, CDR2 YYEEEE. Trimming removed 0 bases at V and 1 base at J, with 8 bases between. The CDR3 loop reads CASSLAGTSYEQYF. The CDR3 DNA, read in part, is TGTGCCAGCAGCTTGGCCGGTACTTCCTACGAG. The whole variable domain, filled in from reference TRBV5-6 and TRBJ2-7, reads DAGVTQSPTHLIKTRGQQVTLRCSPKSGHDTVSWYQQALGQGPQFIFQYYEEEERQRGNFPDRFSGHQFPNYSSELNVNALLLGDSALYLCASSLAGTSYEQYFGPGTRLTVT.

Remarks on this clone: The junction departs from the called germline gene at one end, perhaps through a read error. Coverage ceases 3 residues before the CDR3 finishes, and the germline J gene fills in the end. The chain has TRBV2 and TRBJ2-2, with 10 nucleotides matching TRBD2. The CDR3 loop spans 17 amino acids. In germline, CDR1 is SNHLY, CDR2 FYNNEI. The CDR3 bases that were read are TGTGCCAGCAGCCTTGGGCCTAGCGGGGGATCCACCAGGGAG. Encoded protein: CASSLGPSGGSTRE. The whole CDR3 is CASSLGPSGGSTRELFF.

Worth noting for this clone: The read ends 3 residues early relative to the CDR3; the germline J gene fills the gap. The chain employs TRBV19 and TRBJ2-1, with TRBD2 as a possible D gene (6 bases). This CDR3 is 14 amino acids long. In germline, CDR1 is LNHDA, CDR2 SQIVND (reference sequence). V was trimmed by 7 bases and J by 6 bases, leaving 16 bases between them. The part of the CDR3 DNA that was read is TGTGCCAGTAACCAACGGAGGGCCGTCAATGAG. The encoded protein is CASNQRRAVNE. The full CDR3 sequence reads CASNQRRAVNEQFF.

This clone showed up just a few times. The sequence runs out 3 residues before the end of the CDR3; the remainder is reconstructed from the germline J gene. The chain joins TRBV11-2 to TRBJ2-3; 10 bases are shared with TRBD2. Germline-derived CDR1 and CDR2 are SGHAT and FQNNGV. The CDR3 has 15 residues. The chain's CDR3 is CASSLDWLAGEPQYF. CDR3 DNA, as far as it was read: TGTGCCAGCAGCTTAGATTGGCTAGCGGGGGAACCG. Full variable domain (missing parts from reference TRBV11-2 and TRBJ2-3): EAGVAQSPRYKIIEKRQSVAFWCNPISGHATLYWYQQILGQGPKLLIQFQNNGVVDDSQLPKDRFSAERLKGVDSTLKIQPAKLEDSAVYLCASSLDWLAGEPQYFGPGTRLTVL.

This clone was recorded at least ten times. The DNA ends 3 residues before the CDR3 does, and the rest of the CDR3 is filled in from the germline J gene. The rearrangement joins TRBV19 to TRBJ1-1; TRBD1 aligns across 9 bases. Germline CDR1 reads LNHDA; CDR2 reads SQIVND (reference sequence). This CDR3 has 12 amino acids. The trim removed 7 bases at V and 4 bases at J, leaving 1 base unmatched. The CDR3 bases that were read are TGTGCCAGTAAGGACAGGGGCACTGAA. Its translation is CASKDRGTE. In full, the CDR3 reads CASKDRGTEAFF.

This clone was counted many times. The read halts 3 residues ahead of the CDR3 end, with the missing end drawn from the germline J gene. The V gene is TRBV5-1, the J gene TRBJ1-1; 11 bases match TRBD1. Germline trimming cut 4 bases from V and 5 bases from J; bases unmatched to any gene: 7. Germline V CDR1 and CDR2: SGHRS, YFSETQ. This CDR3 spans 15 amino acids. CDR3 bases read: TGCGCCAGCAGCATTCGGACAGGGGGCGCGACTGAA. Translating it yields CASSIRTGGATE. The whole CDR3 protein is CASSIRTGGATEAFF. The entire variable domain, with the rest obtained from reference TRBV5-1 and TRBJ1-1, is as follows: KAGVTQTPRYLIKTRGQQVTLSCSPISGHRSVSWYQQTPGQGLQFLFEYFSETQRNKGNFPGRFSGRQFSNSRSEMNVSTLELGDSALYLCASSIRTGGATEAFFGQGTRLTVV.

This clone was counted many times. Sequencing ends 3 residues short of the CDR3 end; the germline J gene provides the rest. This chain connects TRBV18 to TRBJ2-7, with D possibly matching TRBD1 (5 bases). Trimming left V 3 bases short and J 0 bases short, with 15 bases between. This CDR3 comprises 16 residues. The V gene's germline CDR1 is KGHSH and CDR2 LQKENI. This CDR3 reads CASSPPAGFVSYEQYF. The sequenced part of the CDR3 DNA is TGTGCCAGCTCACCCCCCGCAGGGTTCGTCTCCTACGAG.

This clone appeared many times. From the germline J gene comes the end of the CDR3, since the read stops 3 residues before it. J is TRBJ1-5 and V is TRBV12-3 or TRBV12-4; 10 nucleotides line up with TRBD1. This CDR3 has 14 amino acids. J was trimmed by 5 bases and V by 6 bases; bases with no gene match: 4. The CDR3 spells CASRPDRGHQPQHF. Partial CDR3 DNA: TGTGCCAGCAGACCCGACAGGGGGCATCAGCCC.

This clone was detected ten times or more. Coverage ceases 3 residues before the CDR3 finishes, and the germline J gene fills in the end. This chain uses TRBV18 with TRBJ2-7; 9 bases map to TRBD2. J lost 4 bases, V lost 4 bases, and 5 bases had no gene match. CDR1 and CDR2 from the germline V gene are KGHSH and LQKENI. There are 14 residues in the CDR3. CDR3 bases read: TGTGCCAGCTCACAGGGACTAGCAAGATACGAG. Its protein product is CASSQGLARYE. The entire CDR3 protein reads CASSQGLARYEQYF.

This clone was detected a few times. The observed sequence ends 3 residues before the CDR3 terminus, with the missing tail filled in from the germline J gene. The J gene is TRBJ2-7, the V gene TRBV20-1; TRBD1 matches 8 bases. The germline gives CDR1 DFQATT, CDR2 SNEGSKA (reference sequence). This CDR3 has 14 residues. The J segment lost 6 bases and the V segment lost 5 bases, leaving 12 bases of the junction unmatched. Incomplete CDR3 DNA: TGCAGTGCTTACTCCGGGACAGGAGCCGTCGAG. It translates to CSAYSGTGAVE. The entire CDR3 reads CSAYSGTGAVEQYF.

This clone was seen more than once but under ten times. The read terminates 3 residues before the CDR3 end, so the remaining end is supplied by the germline J gene. V usage is TRBV19 and J usage is TRBJ1-5, with 7 bases identical to TRBD1. Germline V gene data show CDR1 as LNHDA and CDR2 as SQIVND (reference sequence). The junction had 8 bases not matched to a gene; V was cut back by 3 bases and J by 3 bases. The CDR3 runs to 16 residues. The CDR3 spells CASSIAGTAFNQPQHF. The sequenced part of the CDR3 DNA is TGTGCCAGTAGTATCGCCGGGACAGCCTTCAATCAGCCC.

This clone has just a few counts. The CDR3 end falls 3 residues outside the read, so it is completed with the germline J gene. The chain has TRBV10-3 and TRBJ2-5; TRBD2 matches 10 bases. The germline gives CDR1 ENHRY, CDR2 SYGVKD. Unmatched junction bases numbered 8, after V lost 2 bases and J lost 5 bases. This CDR3 has 16 amino acids. Partial CDR3 DNA: TGTGCCATCAGTGAGCCGGGGGGACTAGCGACTGAGACC. The encoded protein is CAISEPGGLATET. The full-length CDR3 reads as CAISEPGGLATETQYF.

Comments on this clone: From the germline J gene comes the end of the CDR3, since the read stops 3 residues before it. The chain employs TRBV6-1 and TRBJ2-5; 9 bases agree with TRBD2. This CDR3 is 13 amino acids long. The V and J ends lost 4 bases and 7 bases, in that order; junction bases with no gene match: 4. CDR1 is MNHNS, CDR2 SASEGT, per germline. The covered CDR3 bases are TGTGCCAGCAGTGGAGCGGGGGGATCGACC. This sequence encodes CASSGAGGST. The CDR3 as a whole reads CASSGAGGSTQYF.

With respect to this clone: Read sequence stops 3 residues before the CDR3 end, and the germline J gene provides the missing end. The chain has TRBV7-6 and TRBJ1-4; 8 bases fit TRBD1. The CDR3 is 15 residues long. Germline CDR1 SGHVS, CDR2 FNYEAQ. J lost 3 bases, V lost 4 bases, and 4 bases had no gene match. CDR3 sequence reads: CASSSGQGANEKLFF. Incomplete CDR3 DNA: TGTGCCAGCAGCTCAGGACAGGGAGCTAATGAAAAA.